The T cell receptor beta chain described here comes from a study of T cells in Graves' hyperthyroidism and ophthalmopathy (dated by TCRdb to about 2019). Notes on the research overall: Peripheral blood samples were taken at initial diagnosis, before any treatment was given. A discovery cohort of about 100 patients, 43 with Graves' ophthalmopathy and approximately 57 with stable Graves' hyperthyroidism, was used to find distinguishing TCR V-J signatures. Prospective prediction of ophthalmopathy was tested in an independent validation cohort consisting of 18 hyperthyroidism patients and around 16 patients who later progressed to ophthalmopathy. For training and testing, the 100 or so patients in the discovery cohort were randomly divided in a 7:3 ratio. In addition, the study compared T-cell repertoires in thyroid tissue and in blood from roughly six Graves' hyperthyroidism patients. After blood sampling, hyperthyroidism patients were treated with methimazole at a starting dose of 30 mg daily, and ophthalmopathy patients were treated with high-dose intravenous methylprednisolone. TCR Vbeta CDR3 sequencing of 130 to 150 peripheral blood samples (43 ophthalmopathy, approximately 80 hyperthyroidism and roughly 17 progressor patients) is reported in the paper.

Moderately to severely active disease, a Clinical Activity Score of at least 3, a NOSPECS grade of at least 4, and a duration under 3 months were present in ophthalmopathy patients. Exclusion was applied to patients with uncontrolled infections, other autoimmune diseases, pregnancy or lactation. Diagnoses relied on clinical symptoms, serum thyroxine and TRAb, thyroid ultrasound and orbital computed tomography. PBMCs were separated from under 12 ml of fresh peripheral blood using Ficoll-Paque density gradient centrifugation. Trizol reagent was used to extract total RNA, and RNA quality was then checked on an Agilent 2100 Bioanalyzer. The paper's findings and limits, for the study overall: Most expanded thyroid clonotypes (frequency above 0.001) were also found in blood, which suggests that blood repertoires may mirror thyroid immune responses. In validation, the model predicted progression to ophthalmopathy a median of roughly six months before onset, with approximately 68% sensitivity and roughly 77% specificity. Sample size was not statistically predetermined, and investigators were not blinded to group allocation. Ophthalmopathy was separated from stable hyperthyroidism by a 13 V-J signature model, with about 86% sensitivity and roughly 81% specificity obtained in cross-validation and 80%/75% obtained in testing.

After removal of 1 base from V and 5 bases from J, the junction retains 3 bases not matched to a gene. The CDR3 contains 13 residues, cysteine and phenylalanine counted. The DNA shown is the 39-base CDR3, in frame from base 1. CDR1 and CDR2 (SQVTM, ANQGSEA) derive from the germline V gene. The TCR beta CDR3 regions were amplified from RNA transcripts. The first round of RT-PCR for the TCR CDR3 was performed with the HTBI primer set and the Qiagen OneStep RT-PCR kit. Libraries were constructed in a second round of multiplex PCR, after which size selection and purification were carried out. Sequencing of the libraries was done on an Illumina HiSeq2000 using paired-end 100 bp reads. Per the authors' processing: SOAPnuke was used to process the raw data, removing reads that contained adapters or uncalled bases, had a mean Phred below 15, or lacked an exact match to the constant primer or identifier. COPE v1.2.5 was used to merge high-quality paired reads, and clonotypes were defined as unique nucleotide sequences. MiTCR v1.1 was used to align clonotypes to the IMGT TRBV, TRBD and TRBJ reference segments. Only V-J combinations with frequency above 0.0001, covering 99.2% of repertoires, were analysed. The TCS score was defined as F50 (clonal expansion) divided by E x V (chaos), with BLOSUM62-based TCRdist calculated between CDR3 peptides within each V-J. Welch's t-statistics and random forest reduced approximately 520 V-J features to some 14, which were used in a naive Bayes classifier (R e1071). TCRdb's own reprocessing of the public reads used fastp at Q25 and MiXCR and kept productive beta chains. Identical CDR3 proteins give one entry, which carries the most common genes and DNA. The V and J calls and clone size are TCRdb's, not the authors'. The table for this sample lists over 250,000 distinct CDR3 sequences; over 15% of them were counted only once. The ten largest clones take up about 50% of the sample.

On this clonotype itself: Its antigen is still unknown. Per-nucleotide qualities are absent, and no much larger clonotype sits a single base away.

The origin of this receptor is a woman aged 55-69 years with Graves' ophthalmopathy. Here the chain combines TRBV29-1 and TRBJ1-2; TRBD1 lines up with 8 middle nucleotides. Source material: blood. The nucleotide sequence reads as follows: TGCAGCGTTGAAGGGGACAGGTATTATGGCTACACCTTC. This yields the protein CSVEGDRYYGYTF.